Listed here are 6 T cell receptor beta chains from one sample, sequenced in a study of control samples from healthy donors and cancer patients. Sequencing used immunoSEQ multiplex PCR; TCRdb keeps in-frame clones, though not all of them. Here the sample spans approximately 170,000 clones, almost 90% being singletons. The sequenced material came from blood. All receptors come from a woman aged 25 to 39 in good health.

This clone was recorded a few times. The V call is TRBV6-5, the J call TRBJ1-3; D is uncertain. This CDR3 is built from 15 residues. Germline V CDR1 and CDR2: MNHEY, SVGAGI. V was shortened by 0 bases and J by 4 bases, with 10 bases between the two germline ends. The CDR3 here is CASSYSSQVGNTIYF. The CDR3 DNA is TGTGCCAGCAGTTACTCGAGTCAAGTGGGAAACACCATATATTTT.

This CDR3 is CASSLVMGRGNTIYF. CDR3 sequence (DNA): TGTGCCAGCAGCTTAGTTATGGGCAGAGGAAACACCATATATTTT. This chain uses TRBV7-2 with TRBJ1-3, with D uncertain. The CDR3 extends over 15 amino acids. Trimming removed 1 base at V and 4 bases at J, with 11 bases between. Germline-derived CDR1 and CDR2 are SGHTA and FQGNSA.

The chain links TRBV3-1 (or the pseudogene TRBV3-2) to TRBJ2-5, with 12 bases identical to TRBD2. Germline CDR1 LGHDT, CDR2 YNNKEL (reference sequence). The CDR3 extends over 15 amino acids. The junction had 5 bases not matched to a gene; V was cut back by 4 bases and J by 5 bases. The CDR3 region has the DNA TGTGCCAGCAGCCCTCTAGCGGGGGGGTCTGAGACCCAGTACTTC. Translating it yields CASSPLAGGSETQYF.

The gene calls are TRBV28 and TRBJ1-1, with 7 bases aligning to TRBD1. The CDR3 covers 16 residues. The trim removed 6 bases at V and 0 bases at J, leaving 10 bases unmatched. Germline V CDR1 and CDR2: MDHEN, SYDVKM. Written as DNA, the CDR3 is TGTGCCAGCAGCACCTCGGGACAGACCATGAACACTGAAGCTTTCTTT. Residues: CASSTSGQTMNTEAFF.

This clone was found once. The gene calls are TRBV2 and TRBJ1-2, with 9 positions matching TRBD1. The junction had 7 bases not matched to a gene; V was cut back by 2 bases and J by 3 bases. CDR1 SNHLY and CDR2 FYNNEI come from the germline V gene. The CDR3 runs to 16 residues. The CDR3 region has the DNA TGTGCCAGCAGTGAAAGGAACAGGGGGCGCGACTATGGCTACACCTTC. It yields the protein CASSERNRGRDYGYTF.

The chain is built from TRBV7-2 and TRBJ1-2; D uncertain. Germline assignment: CDR1 SGHTA and CDR2 FQGNSA. Trimming left V 5 bases short and J 4 bases short, with 17 bases between. There are 15 residues in the CDR3. CDR3 coding DNA: TGTGCCAGCAGCCCCCGGGAAGGGTCGGCCTATGGCTACACCTTC. Translating it yields CASSPREGSAYGYTF.